One and the same sample provided the 24 T cell receptor beta chains below, sequenced in a study of blood T cell repertoires in COVID-19. Generated by immunoSEQ multiplex PCR, the TCRdb table keeps only in-frame clones and is missing some. The table has roughly 350,000 clones, 88% seen once. Sequencing was carried out using peripheral blood. These receptor sequences come from a woman aged 70-85 years with COVID-19, enrolled during active disease.

This clone occurred many times. The rearrangement joins TRBV30 to TRBJ2-2, with no clear D. The V gene lost 2 bases and the J gene lost 7 bases, with 14 bases spanning the gap. CDR1 and CDR2 from the germline V gene are GTSNPN and SVGIG (reference sequence). There are 14 residues in the CDR3. The CDR3 loop is CAWSSARDGGELFF. CDR3 bases: TGTGCCTGGAGTTCGGCTAGAGACGGCGGGGAGCTGTTTTTT.

This clone was counted a single time. This chain uses TRBV2 with TRBJ1-1; D unclear. The germline CDR1 and CDR2 sequences are SNHLY and FYNNEI. The CDR3 has 12 residues. V was trimmed by 7 bases and J by 6 bases, leaving 12 bases between them. The CDR3 spells CASIPGRAEAFF. The CDR3 DNA is TGTGCCAGCATCCCGGGGAGGGCTGAAGCTTTCTTT.

J is TRBJ2-7 and V is TRBV4-3; 10 bases map to TRBD1. CDR1 is LGHNA, CDR2 YSLEER, per germline. The CDR3 has 17 residues. The V segment lost 3 bases and the J segment 2 bases; nucleotides outside the gene matches: 10. CDR3 DNA: TGCGCCAGCAGCCACGTTCTCCGGGACAGGGGAACCTACGAGCAGTACTTC. Encoded protein: CASSHVLRDRGTYEQYF.

The chain has TRBV5-6 and TRBJ2-3; TRBD1 agrees at 7 bases. In germline, CDR1 is SGHDT, CDR2 YYEEEE. The CDR3 totals 14 residues. V lost 2 bases and J lost 2; bases outside the gene matches: 2. This CDR3 reads CASSLQGTTDTQYF. CDR3 nucleotide sequence: TGTGCCAGCAGCTTACAGGGGACCACAGATACGCAGTATTTT.

V and J are TRBV2 and TRBJ1-5; the match to TRBD1 covers 12 bases. The CDR3 is made up of 19 amino acids. V shed 6 bases, J shed 2 bases, and the junction held 14 bases outside the gene matches. Germline assignment: CDR1 SNHLY and CDR2 FYNNEI. The CDR3 region has the DNA TGTGCCAGCAGGAAAGAGTCCGGGACAGGGGGCGCCGGCAATCAGCCCCAGCATTTT. Its translation is CASRKESGTGGAGNQPQHF.

This clone showed up just a few times. V and J are TRBV4-2 and TRBJ1-6; 7 nucleotides agree with TRBD1. The CDR3 has 18 residues. The trim removed 0 bases at V and 0 bases at J, leaving 5 bases unmatched. Per germline, CDR1 LGHNA and CDR2 YNFKEQ. The CDR3 DNA reads as TGTGCCAGCAGCCAAGATACGGACAGGAGCTCCTATAATTCACCCCTCCACTTT. Encoded protein: CASSQDTDRSSYNSPLHF.

V is TRBV27 and J is TRBJ1-1, with 9 positions matching TRBD1. The germline V gene has CDR1 MNHEY and CDR2 SMNVEV (reference sequence). The junction had 1 base not matched to a gene; V was cut back by 2 bases and J by 3 bases. This CDR3 is built from 14 residues. As DNA, the CDR3 is TGTGCCAGCAGTTTAGGGACAGGGTACACTGAAGCTTTCTTT. Amino acid sequence: CASSLGTGYTEAFF.

V is TRBV28 and J is TRBJ1-6; TRBD1 matches 8 bases. With 4 bases clipped from V and 7 bases from J, the junction kept 9 bases outside the gene matches. CDR3 length: 16 residues. The V gene's germline CDR1 is MDHEN and CDR2 SYDVKM. DNA for the CDR3: TGTGCCAGCAGTTCAAACGACAGGGGTCCCAATTCACCCCTCCACTTT. It translates to CASSSNDRGPNSPLHF.

CDR3 protein: CASSRAVGGHTEAFF. The CDR3 coding sequence is TGTGCCAGCAGCCGGGCAGTGGGGGGGCACACTGAAGCTTTCTTT. The chain is built from TRBV14 and TRBJ1-1, with D tentatively TRBD1 (6 bases). Trimming removed 4 bases at V and 3 bases at J, with 15 bases between. The CDR3 spans 15 residues. Germline values: CDR1 SGHDN, CDR2 FVKESK. The complete variable domain, with remaining parts taken from reference TRBV14 and TRBJ1-1, reads EAGVTQFPSHSVIEKGQTVTLRCDPISGHDNLYWYRRVMGKEIKFLLHFVKESKQDESGMPNNRFLAERTGGTYSTLKVQPAELEDSGVYFCASSRAVGGHTEAFFGQGTRLTVV.

J is TRBJ1-1 and V is TRBV21-1. TRBV21-1 is termed a pseudogene. The CDR3 loop spans 14 amino acids. CDR3 protein: CARDPGGEDTEAFF. As DNA, the CDR3 is TGTGCCAGAGATCCGGGGGGCGAGGACACTGAAGCTTTCTTT.

The DNA of the CDR3 is TGCAGTGCTAGTGCCGGACTCTATAATTCACCCCTCCACTTT. Its protein is CSASAGLYNSPLHF. The chain uses TRBV20-1 and TRBJ1-6; D is undetermined. This CDR3 comprises 14 residues. CDR1 and CDR2 from the germline V gene are DFQATT and SNEGSKA (reference sequence). Trimming took off 3 bases at V and 3 bases at J, with 9 bases between the two ends.

This clone was seen only once. V and J are TRBV7-8 and TRBJ1-1, with D possibly being TRBD1 (6 bases). CDR3 length: 14 residues. CDR1 is SGHVS and CDR2 is FQNEAQ in the germline V gene. V lost 7 bases, J lost 5 bases, and 17 bases lay in between. Here the CDR3 DNA reads TGTGCCAGCAAGAAACAGGGTAGGGAGACTGAAGCTTTCTTT. Translating gives CASKKQGRETEAFF.

The V call is TRBV4-1, the J call TRBJ2-7; D is possibly TRBD2 (6 bases). CDR1 MGHRA and CDR2 YSYEKL come from the germline V gene. Trimming shortened V by 1 base and J by 0 bases, and 13 bases separated the two germline ends. This CDR3 has 16 residues. The CDR3 loop is CASSQGIGGSSYEQYF. Written as DNA, the CDR3 is TGCGCCAGCAGCCAAGGGATTGGGGGGAGCTCCTACGAGCAGTACTTC.

The DNA for the CDR3 is TGTGCCACCAGCAGCGCCACTAGCGGGGGGGTCCCATACAATGAGCAGTTCTTC. It encodes CATSSATSGGVPYNEQFF. This rearrangement joins TRBV15 to TRBJ2-1; TRBD2 matches at 13 bases. The V segment lost 3 bases and the J segment 4 bases; nucleotides outside the gene matches: 9. Germline assignment: CDR1 LNHNV and CDR2 YYDKDF (reference sequence). The CDR3 is 18 amino acids.

Written as DNA, the CDR3 is TGTGCCAGCTCACCGAGCCAGGGGGGCTCTGGAAACACCATATATTTT. Amino acid sequence: CASSPSQGGSGNTIYF. The chain has TRBV18 and TRBJ1-3; 7 nucleotides agree with TRBD1. The CDR3 length is 16 residues. With 3 bases clipped from V and 0 bases from J, the junction kept 5 bases outside the gene matches. CDR1 and CDR2 (germline): KGHSH, LQKENI. Supplemented by reference TRBV18 and TRBJ1-3, the full variable domain reads NAGVMQNPRHLVRRRGQEARLRCSPMKGHSHVYWYRQLPEEGLKFMVYLQKENIIDESGMPKERFSAEFPKEGPSILRIQQVVRGDSAAYFCASSPSQGGSGNTIYFGEGSWLTVV.

This chain connects TRBV15 to TRBJ2-7; TRBD1 is a possible D gene (7 bases). Germline V gene lookup returns CDR1 LNHNV and CDR2 YYDKDF (reference sequence). The CDR3 has 13 residues. V dropped 5 bases and J dropped 4 bases, with 12 bases sitting between them. This chain's CDR3 is CATSLRGVYEQYF. The CDR3 nucleotides read TGTGCCACCAGCCTCAGGGGGGTATACGAGCAGTACTTC.

This clone was seen a single time. The V and J genes are TRBV6-4 and TRBJ1-1; D might be TRBD1 (5 bases). Looked up from germline, CDR1 is MRHNA and CDR2 is SNTAGT. This CDR3 is built from 14 residues. V lost 10 bases and J lost 4, with 19 bases in between. CDR3 bases: TGTGCCACCCCACGTCGCGGGGGATCCACTGAAGCTTTCTTT. Translating it yields CATPRRGGSTEAFF.

The rearrangement uses TRBV28 and TRBJ1-1; no clear D gene. CDR1 and CDR2 from the germline V gene are MDHEN and SYDVKM. The V gene lost 2 bases and the J gene lost 0 bases, with 7 bases spanning the gap. There are 14 residues in the CDR3. The CDR3 DNA is TGTGCCAGCAGTTTAGCGCGAGTGAACACTGAAGCTTTCTTT. Residues: CASSLARVNTEAFF.

The chain carries TRBV11-2 and TRBJ2-1; TRBD1 is a possible D gene (6 bases). Per the germline V gene, CDR1 is SGHAT and CDR2 is FQNNGV. The CDR3 contains 15 residues. Trimming removed 3 bases at V and 2 bases at J, with 11 bases between. CDR3 in DNA: TGTGCCAGCAGCTTGGATGACAGGCCCTACAATGAGCAGTTCTTC. Translating it yields CASSLDDRPYNEQFF.

V usage is TRBV27 and J usage is TRBJ1-1, with D hard to call. Trimming left V 7 bases short and J 1 base short, with 10 bases between. The germline V gene encodes CDR1 MNHEY and CDR2 SMNVEV (reference sequence). This CDR3 contains 13 residues. CDR3 sequence: CASIGRGNTEAFF. CDR3 coding DNA: TGTGCCAGCATCGGACGGGGGAACACTGAAGCTTTCTTT.

The CDR3 DNA reads TGCGCCAGCAGCCGCTCCGGGACAGCCAACACTGAAGCTTTCTTT. Protein: CASSRSGTANTEAFF. The chain carries TRBV5-1 and TRBJ1-1; 7 nucleotides agree with TRBD1. The CDR3 extends over 15 amino acids. Germline CDR1 is SGHRS and CDR2 is YFSETQ. Germline trimming cut 4 bases from V and 2 bases from J; bases unmatched to any gene: 8.

This chain connects TRBV27 to TRBJ2-6; no clear D gene. The CDR3 consists of 16 residues. V was pared by 2 bases and J by 0 bases, with 8 bases between. Germline V gene sequence: CDR1 MNHEY, CDR2 SMNVEV (reference sequence). This CDR3 is CASSLVHFSGANVLTF. The CDR3 DNA is TGTGCCAGCAGTTTAGTGCACTTCTCTGGGGCCAACGTCCTGACTTTC.

The rearrangement links TRBV7-9 to TRBJ2-1; unclear D gene. The length of the CDR3 is 12 residues. CDR1 is SEHNR, CDR2 FQNEAQ, per germline (reference sequence). V was pared by 1 base and J by 14 bases, with 12 bases between. The CDR3 sequence: CASSLEPKMKFF. CDR3 DNA sequence: TGTGCCAGCAGCTTAGAGCCGAAAATGAAGTTCTTC.

The rearrangement uses TRBV24-1 and TRBJ2-5, with TRBD1 matching over 7 bases. CDR1 KGHDR and CDR2 SFDVKD come from the germline V gene. This CDR3 is 12 amino acids long. V dropped 7 bases and J dropped 2; count of bases not matched to a gene: 0. The CDR3 loop is CATRGQQETQYF. Here the CDR3 DNA reads TGTGCCACCAGGGGACAGCAAGAGACCCAGTACTTC.